A single sample is the source of the 3 T cell receptor beta chains below, sequenced in a study of tumor-infiltrating lymphocytes in primary liver carcinoma. RNA isolated from unsorted whole blood supplied the blood RNA, with germline DNA also extracted. cDNA specific to TCR beta was made from 450 to 650 ng of total RNA, with a constant-region primer employed for priming. Researchers made the TCR beta libraries by running three nested multiplex PCR rounds with slightly modified ARM-PCR. Rounds one and two of PCR, each of roughly 10 cycles, were primed with TRBV1-TRBV30 forward primers and a C-beta reverse primer. TCRdb recomputed calls from the multiplex PCR reads with MiXCR, one row per CDR3 protein. The sample includes 310,000 or so distinct CDR3 sequences, 50% to 60% seen only once; the top ten take approximately 15%. The sequenced sample consisted of peripheral blood. The receptors stem from a woman aged 25-40 years with primary liver carcinoma and hepatitis B virus infection.

This clonotype was detected once. Mismatch with germline at one junction end may stem from a read error. V is TRBV4-1 and J is TRBJ2-1; perhaps TRBD2 as D (6 bases). CDR1 and CDR2 (germline): MGHRA, YSYEKL. The CDR3 is 13 amino acids. This chain's CDR3 is CASSRDRRDEQFF. CDR3 bases: TGCGCTAGCAGCCGAGATCGGAGGGATGAGCAGTTCTTC.

This clonotype was detected ten times or more. V and J are TRBV11-2 and TRBJ2-1, with 15 positions matching TRBD2. Germline CDR1 SGHAT, CDR2 FQNNGV. The CDR3 contains 23 residues. V was pared by 1 base and J by 6 bases, with 22 bases of the junction left unmatched. CDR3 nucleotide sequence: TGTGCCAGCAGCTTAGGAGGGGGCGAAAGAATTGGGACTAGCGGGAGGCCTCCCAATGAGCAGTTCTTC. Protein: CASSLGGGERIGTSGRPPNEQFF. Combining the CDR3 with reference TRBV11-2 and TRBJ2-1 gives the whole variable domain EAGVAQSPRYKIIEKRQSVAFWCNPISGHATLYWYQQILGQGPKLLIQFQNNGVVDDSQLPKDRFSAERLKGVDSTLKIQPAKLEDSAVYLCASSLGGGERIGTSGRPPNEQFFGPGTRLTVL.

The V gene is TRBV7-9, the J gene TRBJ1-5; D is unresolved. This CDR3 has 12 amino acids. Between the trimmed V and J ends, which lost 1 base and 9 bases, there was a span of 7 bases. In germline, CDR1 is SEHNR, CDR2 FQNEAQ (reference sequence). The CDR3, as DNA: TGTGCCAGCAGCTTAGAACTTGGGCCCCAGCATTTT. It translates to CASSLELGPQHF. Combining the CDR3 with reference TRBV7-9 and TRBJ1-5 gives the whole variable domain DTGVSQNPRHKITKRGQNVTFRCDPISEHNRLYWYRQTLGQGPEFLTYFQNEAQLEKSRLLSDRFSAERPKGSFSTLEIQRTEQGDSAMYLCASSLELGPQHFGDGTRLSIL.